The source of this T cell receptor (beta chain) is a study of patients and donors after allogeneic stem cell transplantation. Germline V CDR1 and CDR2: SGHNT, YYREEE (reference sequence). The V end lost 9 bases, the J end lost 7 bases, and 16 bases lay between the germline ends. The CDR3 loop spans 13 amino acids. This clonotype has more than one count but fewer than ten. From the RT-PCR reads, TCRdb called clonotypes with MiXCR, one entry per CDR3 protein. This sample has roughly 960,000 distinct CDR3 sequences, with 15% to 20% found just once. This clonotype was obtained from a human donor who was either an allogeneic HSCT recipient or a stem cell or donor lymphocyte infusion donor (not recorded which). It is not recorded whose cells these are; they may come from a transplant donor. The chain joins TRBV5-4 to TRBJ2-2, with D tentatively TRBD1 (5 bases). The material sequenced was blood, either unsorted or a sorted T cell fraction (not recorded which). CDR3 nucleotide sequence: TGTGCCACCCTAGGGCAGGGCAGCGGGGAGCTGTTTTTT. Protein sequence: CATLGQGSGELFF.